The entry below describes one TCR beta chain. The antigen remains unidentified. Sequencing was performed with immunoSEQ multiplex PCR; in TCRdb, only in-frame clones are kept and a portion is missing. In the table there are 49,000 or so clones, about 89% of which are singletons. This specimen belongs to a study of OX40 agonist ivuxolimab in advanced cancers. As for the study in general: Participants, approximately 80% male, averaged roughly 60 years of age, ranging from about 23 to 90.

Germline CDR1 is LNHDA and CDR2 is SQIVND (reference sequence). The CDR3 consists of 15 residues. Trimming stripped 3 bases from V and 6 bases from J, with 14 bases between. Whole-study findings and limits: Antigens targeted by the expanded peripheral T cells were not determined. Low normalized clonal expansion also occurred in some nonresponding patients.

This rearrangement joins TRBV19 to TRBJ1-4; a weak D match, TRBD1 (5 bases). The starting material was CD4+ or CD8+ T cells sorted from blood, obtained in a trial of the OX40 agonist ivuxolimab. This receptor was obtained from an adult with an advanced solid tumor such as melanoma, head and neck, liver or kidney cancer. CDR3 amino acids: CASSMPPGVYEKLFF. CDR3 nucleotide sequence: TGTGCCAGTAGTATGCCCCCGGGGGTATATGAAAAACTGTTTTTT.